This TCR beta chain was sequenced for a study of T cells in Graves' hyperthyroidism and ophthalmopathy (dated by TCRdb to between 2019 and 2020). The study in broad terms: Peripheral blood samples were taken at initial diagnosis, before any treatment was given. Following sampling, methimazole starting at 30 mg daily was given to hyperthyroidism patients, and high-dose intravenous methylprednisolone was given to ophthalmopathy patients. The roughly 100 discovery patients were randomly split 7:3 into training and test sets. A discovery cohort of about a hundred patients, about 40 with Graves' ophthalmopathy and more than 55 with stable Graves' hyperthyroidism, was used to find distinguishing TCR V-J signatures. The paper describes TCR Vbeta CDR3 sequencing of 135 peripheral blood samples, made up of 43 ophthalmopathy patients, around 78 hyperthyroidism patients and about 17 progressor patients. In addition, the study compared T-cell repertoires in thyroid tissue and in blood from 6 or 7 Graves' hyperthyroidism patients. Prospective prediction of ophthalmopathy was tested in an independent validation cohort consisting of 18 to 20 hyperthyroidism patients and some 17 patients who later progressed to ophthalmopathy.

This clonotype was found many times. The clone's antigen remains unknown. Per-nucleotide qualities are absent, and no much larger clonotype sits a single base away. Study-wide conclusions, independent of this receptor: Most expanded thyroid clonotypes (frequency above 0.001) were also detected in blood, suggesting blood repertoires may reflect thyroid immune responses. During validation, the model predicted progression to ophthalmopathy a median of around 7 months ahead of onset, with 60% to 71% sensitivity and about 72% specificity. In cross-validation, a model built on a 13 V-J signature told ophthalmopathy apart from stable hyperthyroidism with 85% to 90% sensitivity and about 81% specificity, and in testing the same model reached 80%/75%. No statistical method was used to set the sample size in advance, and investigators knew the group allocation.

The TCR beta CDR3 regions were amplified from the RNA transcripts. The first round of RT-PCR for the TCR CDR3 was performed with the HTBI primer set and the Qiagen OneStep RT-PCR kit. A second multiplex PCR round built the libraries, followed by size selection and purification. The libraries were sequenced on an Illumina HiSeq2000 using paired-end 100 bp reads. The published analysis was carried out like this. SOAPnuke was used to process the raw data, with reads discarded if the reads contained adapters or uncalled bases, had a mean Phred below 15, or lacked an exact constant-primer or identifier match. High-quality paired reads were merged using COPE v1.2.5, and each unique nucleotide sequence was defined as a clonotype. Clonotypes were aligned to IMGT TRBV, TRBD and TRBJ reference segments using MiTCR v1.1. Analysis was restricted to V-J combinations with a frequency above 0.0001, which covered 99.2% of repertoires. A TCS score was defined as the ratio of F50 (clonal expansion) to E x V (chaos), with BLOSUM62-based TCRdist applied between CDR3 peptides within each V-J. Welch's t-statistics and random forest reduced some 510 V-J features to fewer than 15, which were used in a naive Bayes classifier (R e1071). TCRdb trimmed public reads at Q25 via fastp, called clones via MiXCR and kept in-frame beta chains. Every entry covers one CDR3 protein and lists the most common genes and DNA from its rows. TCRdb, not the authors, supplied the V and J calls. The sample table shows approximately 260,000 distinct CDR3 sequences, and nearly 15% are seen once. The ten largest make up 30% to 35% of the sample.

Hyperthyroidism patients were newly diagnosed, had a disease duration of under 2 months, and were aged 18 to 65 years. Exclusion was applied to patients with uncontrolled infections, other autoimmune diseases, pregnancy or lactation. Diagnoses were based on clinical symptoms, serum thyroxine and TRAb, thyroid ultrasound and orbital computed tomography. Blood from progressor patients was collected at the time of first diagnosis with hyperthyroidism, before any ophthalmopathy symptoms had appeared. PBMCs were separated from under 12 ml of fresh peripheral blood using Ficoll-Paque density gradient centrifugation. Progressor patients were initially diagnosed with Graves' hyperthyroidism and developed ophthalmopathy during follow-up. Trizol reagent was used to extract total RNA, and RNA quality was then checked on an Agilent 2100 Bioanalyzer. The CDR1 and CDR2 encoded by the germline V gene are SGHRS and YFSETQ. Trimming removed 5 bases from V and 3 bases from J, leaving 21 bases between the germline ends. The CDR3 runs 17 residues from the cysteine to the phenylalanine. The entry retains the CDR3 DNA only, 51 bases that are in frame from base 1.

The V and J segments used are TRBV5-1 and TRBJ2-1; TRBD1 is a weak D gene call, 5 bases matching. The sequencing input was blood. The sequence derives from a woman in her forties or fifties with Graves' hyperthyroidism that later progressed to Graves' ophthalmopathy. The DNA is TGCGCCAGCAGTAAGAGTCTCAGGCAGGGCGTCTACAATGAGCAGTTCTTC. It codes for CASSKSLRQGVYNEQFF.